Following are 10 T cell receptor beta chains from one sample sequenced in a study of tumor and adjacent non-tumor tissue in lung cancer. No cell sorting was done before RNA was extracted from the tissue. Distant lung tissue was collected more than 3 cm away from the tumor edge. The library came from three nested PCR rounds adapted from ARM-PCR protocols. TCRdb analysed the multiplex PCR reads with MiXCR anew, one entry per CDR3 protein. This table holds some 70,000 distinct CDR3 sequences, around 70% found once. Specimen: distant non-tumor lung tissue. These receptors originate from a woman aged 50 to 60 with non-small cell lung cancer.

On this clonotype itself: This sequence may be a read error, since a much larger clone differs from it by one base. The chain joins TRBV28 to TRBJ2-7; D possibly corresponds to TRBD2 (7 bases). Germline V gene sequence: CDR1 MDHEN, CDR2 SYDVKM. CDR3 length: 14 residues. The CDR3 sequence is CAGSFGGRGREQYF. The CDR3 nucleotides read TGTGCCGGCAGTTTTGGTGGGAGGGGGAGGGAGCAGTACTTC.

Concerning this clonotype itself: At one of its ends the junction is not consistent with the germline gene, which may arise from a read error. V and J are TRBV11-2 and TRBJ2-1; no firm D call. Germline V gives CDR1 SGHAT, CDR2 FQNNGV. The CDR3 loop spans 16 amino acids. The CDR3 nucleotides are TGTGTCAGCATCATATACACCAGCTATGCCCCAAATGAGCAGTTCTTC. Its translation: CVSIIYTSYAPNEQFF.

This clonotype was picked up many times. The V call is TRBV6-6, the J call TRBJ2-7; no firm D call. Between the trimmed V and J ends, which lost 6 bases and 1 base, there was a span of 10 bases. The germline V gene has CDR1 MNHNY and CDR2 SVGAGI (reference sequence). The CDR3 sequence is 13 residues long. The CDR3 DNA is TGTGCCAGCAGCAAAGAGAGATCCTACGAGCAGTACTTC. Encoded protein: CASSKERSYEQYF.

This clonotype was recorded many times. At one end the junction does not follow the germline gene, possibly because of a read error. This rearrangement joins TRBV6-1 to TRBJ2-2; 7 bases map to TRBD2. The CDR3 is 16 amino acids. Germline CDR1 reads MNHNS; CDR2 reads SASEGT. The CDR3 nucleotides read TGTGCCAGCACTGAAGCAGGCGGGAGTTGGGGCGGGGAGCTGTTTTTT. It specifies CASTEAGGSWGGELFF.

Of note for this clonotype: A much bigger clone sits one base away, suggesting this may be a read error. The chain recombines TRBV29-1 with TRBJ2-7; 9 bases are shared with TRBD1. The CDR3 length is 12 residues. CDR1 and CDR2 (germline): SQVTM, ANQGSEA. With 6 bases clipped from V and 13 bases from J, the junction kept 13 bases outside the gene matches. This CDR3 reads CSVWGQGDGHYF. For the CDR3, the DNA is TGCAGCGTGTGGGGACAGGGCGACGGGCACTACTTC.

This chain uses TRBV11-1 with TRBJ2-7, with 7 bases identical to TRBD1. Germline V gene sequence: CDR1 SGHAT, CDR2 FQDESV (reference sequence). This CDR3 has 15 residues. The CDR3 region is CTNSSIGSTGNEQYF. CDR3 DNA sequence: TGTACCAACAGCTCGATAGGGTCGACAGGGAACGAGCAGTACTTC. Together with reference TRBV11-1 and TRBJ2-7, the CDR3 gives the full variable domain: EAEVAQSPRYKITEKSQAVAFWCDPISGHATLYWYRQILGQGPELLVQFQDESVVDDSQLPKDRFSAERLKGVDSTLKIQPAELGDSAMYLCTNSSIGSTGNEQYFGPGTRLTVT.

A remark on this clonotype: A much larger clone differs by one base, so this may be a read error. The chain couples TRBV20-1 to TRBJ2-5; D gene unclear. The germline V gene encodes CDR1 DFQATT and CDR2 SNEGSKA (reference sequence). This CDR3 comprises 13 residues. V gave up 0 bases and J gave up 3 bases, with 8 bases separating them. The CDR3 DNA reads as TGCAGTGCTAGAGAGGCATGGAAAGAGACCCAGTACTTC. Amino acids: CSAREAWKETQYF.

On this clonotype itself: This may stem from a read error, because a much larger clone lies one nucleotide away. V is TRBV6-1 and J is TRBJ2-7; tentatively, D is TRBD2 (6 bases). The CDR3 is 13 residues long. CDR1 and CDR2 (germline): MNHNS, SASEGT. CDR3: CSSRVPEGDEQYF. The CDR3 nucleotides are TGTTCCAGCAGAGTCCCGGAGGGCGACGAGCAGTACTTC.

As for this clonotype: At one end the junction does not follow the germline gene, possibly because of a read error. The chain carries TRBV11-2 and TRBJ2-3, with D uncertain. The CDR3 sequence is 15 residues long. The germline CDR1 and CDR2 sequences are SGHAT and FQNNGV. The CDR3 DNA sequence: TGCGCCAGCAGCTTAGACCCCAAGTCCACAGATACGCAGTATTTT. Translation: CASSLDPKSTDTQYF.

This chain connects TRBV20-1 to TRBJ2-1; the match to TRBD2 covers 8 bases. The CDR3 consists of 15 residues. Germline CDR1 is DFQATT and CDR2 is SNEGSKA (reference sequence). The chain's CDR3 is CKARDLAGGIDEQFF. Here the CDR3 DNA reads TGCAAAGCTAGAGATCTCGCGGGAGGCATTGATGAGCAGTTCTTC.